Shown below are 25 T cell receptor beta chains from a single sample sequenced in a study of regulatory T cells in long-lasting Graves disease. Time point: persistent/refractory GD, antithyroid drugs over 5 years with positive TRAb. PBMC-extracted RNA yielded the TCR library. Building the TCR beta libraries relied on iRepertoire HTBI primers, and CDR3 regions underwent Arm-PCR. TCRdb re-analysed the multiplex PCR reads in MiXCR, keeping a single row per CDR3 protein. The top ten hold 13% to 15% of the sample, which has a few hundred thousand distinct CDR3 sequences, 21% seen once. Sequenced material: peripheral blood mononuclear cells (PBMCs), taken when the disease was refractory, from a patient treated with antithyroid drugs. These receptors were taken from a female donor with Graves disease.

About this clonotype itself: A far larger clone differs by one base, so this is likely a read error. This chain joins TRBV27 and TRBJ1-4, with unresolved D. CDR1 MNHEY and CDR2 SMNVEV come from the germline V gene (reference sequence). The CDR3 contains 15 residues. CDR3 sequence (DNA): TGTGCCAACAGTTTAGTGTCAGCAACTAATGAAAAACTGTTTTTT. This gives the protein CANSLVSATNEKLFF. The full variable domain, with the rest looked up from reference TRBV27 and TRBJ1-4, is EAQVTQNPRYLITVTGKKLTVTCSQNMNHEYMSWYRQDPGLGLRQIYYSMNVEVTDKGDVPEGYKVSRKEKRNFPLILESPSPNQTSLYFCANSLVSATNEKLFFGSGTQLSVL.

The rearrangement joins TRBV6-1 to TRBJ2-2; TRBD1 matches at 7 bases. Per germline, CDR1 MNHNS and CDR2 SASEGT. This CDR3 has 15 amino acids. V lost 6 bases, J lost 6 bases, and 10 bases stayed unmatched. CDR3 protein: CASSHGGQVAGELFF. CDR3 in DNA: TGTGCCAGCAGCCATGGTGGACAGGTCGCCGGGGAGCTGTTTTTT.

This clonotype was seen ten or more times. The V and J genes are TRBV2 and TRBJ2-2, with 7 bases aligning to TRBD1. Germline lookup yields CDR1 SNHLY and CDR2 FYNNEI. The CDR3 spans 16 residues. Losses at the gene ends were 5 bases for V and 0 bases for J; bases not matched to a gene: 6. The DNA of the CDR3 is TGTGCCAGCAGTAGAACCGGGACAGCGAACACCGGGGAGCTGTTTTTT. Amino acids: CASSRTGTANTGELFF.

Ten or more counts support this clonotype. The chain has TRBV27 and TRBJ2-2, with 8 nucleotides matching TRBD1. The trim removed 8 bases at V and 7 bases at J, leaving 15 bases unmatched. Germline values: CDR1 MNHEY, CDR2 SMNVEV (reference sequence). This CDR3 comprises 16 residues. The CDR3 DNA sequence: TGTGCCAGCGGAAATTCAGGGGGCGCAAAGAACGGGGAGCTGTTTTTT. Translating gives CASGNSGGAKNGELFF.

The rearrangement uses TRBV19 and TRBJ1-2; D is unresolved. V dropped 1 base and J dropped 2 bases, with 14 bases sitting between them. This CDR3 comprises 16 residues. Germline CDR1 reads LNHDA; CDR2 reads SQIVND (reference sequence). The CDR3 is CASSIGMVGGNYGYTF. For the CDR3, the DNA is TGTGCCAGTAGTATAGGAATGGTCGGAGGAAACTATGGCTACACCTTC.

Note on this clonotype: A much larger clone differs by one base, so this may be a read error. The rearrangement joins TRBV5-1 to TRBJ2-2, with TRBD1 identical over 7 bases. Germline V gene data show CDR1 as SGHRS and CDR2 as YFSETQ. CDR3 length: 14 residues. The CDR3 protein is CASRSDRVTGELLF. CDR3 in DNA: TGCGCCAGCAGATCTGACAGGGTCACCGGGGAGCTGCTTTTT.

The table lists this clonotype with many counts. This chain uses TRBV27 with TRBJ2-5; D may match TRBD1 or TRBD2 (5 bases each). The CDR3 totals 16 residues. V lost 5 bases, J lost 5 bases, and 21 bases lay in between. Per germline, CDR1 MNHEY and CDR2 SMNVEV (reference sequence). The CDR3 region is CASSLLPGTVRETQYF. DNA for the CDR3: TGTGCCAGCAGTCTACTACCCGGGACGGTGAGGGAGACCCAGTACTTC.

J is TRBJ1-5 and V is TRBV7-2; a possible D gene is TRBD1 (6 bases). CDR1 is SGHTA, CDR2 FQGNSA, per germline. The CDR3 length is 15 residues. The germline V and J ends were trimmed by 5 bases and 2 bases, with 13 bases remaining between them. The CDR3 sequence: CASSTAGGGNQPQHF. DNA for the CDR3: TGTGCCAGCAGCACCGCGGGGGGCGGCAATCAGCCCCAGCATTTT.

On this clonotype: This clone may be a read error of a much larger clone one base away. The chain has TRBV7-9 and TRBJ2-5; 8 nucleotides line up with TRBD2. The CDR3 runs 14 residues. Germline CDR1 is SEHNR and CDR2 is FQNEAQ (reference sequence). The CDR3 region is CAIEREGRRETQHF. The DNA for the CDR3 is TGTGCCATCGAACGGGAGGGCCGCAGGGAGACCCAGCACTTC.

This clonotype was picked up many times. CDR3 sequence: CASSEFRDHQETQYF. The CDR3 DNA is TGTGCCAGCAGTGAATTCAGGGACCATCAAGAGACCCAGTACTTC. This chain uses TRBV12-3 or TRBV12-4 with TRBJ2-5; D is tentatively TRBD1 or TRBD2 (5 bases each). The V end lost 5 bases, the J end lost 2 bases, and 15 bases lay between the germline ends. CDR3 length: 15 amino acids.

The CDR3 protein is CASSVKYPDEQYF. The CDR3 nucleotides are TGCGCCAGCAGCGTAAAGTACCCGGACGAGCAGTACTTC. V and J are TRBV5-1 and TRBJ2-7; D not resolved. This CDR3 is built from 13 residues. Germline CDR1 SGHRS, CDR2 YFSETQ. V lost 4 bases and J lost 5, with 13 bases in between.

The chain employs TRBV25-1 and TRBJ1-4, with 10 nucleotides matching TRBD1. V lost 6 bases and J lost 7; bases outside the gene matches: 5. Germline V CDR1 and CDR2: MGHDK, SYGVNS. This CDR3 has 14 residues. CDR3 in amino acids: CASRRQGAREKLFF. The CDR3 DNA is TGTGCCAGCAGGCGACAGGGGGCGCGTGAAAAACTGTTTTTT.

This clonotype was found a few times. The V gene is TRBV5-6, the J gene TRBJ2-7; TRBD2 matches 7 bases. J gave up 7 bases and V 4 bases, and 11 bases lay outside the gene matches. Germline lookup yields CDR1 SGHDT and CDR2 YYEEEE. The CDR3 spans 14 residues. As DNA, the CDR3 is TGTGCCAGCAGCATAGATGCGGGAGAAGGGGAGCAGTACTTC. It specifies CASSIDAGEGEQYF.

This chain joins TRBV28 and TRBJ1-6; 11 nucleotides match TRBD1. The V gene's germline CDR1 is MDHEN and CDR2 SYDVKM. This CDR3 is 16 amino acids long. The trim removed 6 bases at V and 5 bases at J, leaving 6 bases unmatched. The CDR3 here is CASSPMGQGDNSPLHF. For the CDR3, the DNA is TGTGCCAGCAGCCCTATGGGACAGGGGGATAATTCACCCCTCCACTTT.

This clonotype was found a few times. The chain couples TRBV19 to TRBJ2-7, with D tentatively TRBD2 (5 bases). The germline V gene encodes CDR1 LNHDA and CDR2 SQIVND (reference sequence). This CDR3 spans 13 amino acids. V was cut by 4 bases and J by 1 base, with 8 bases left in between. The CDR3 coding sequence is TGTGCCAGTAGTAAGGTAGCGTCCTACGAGCAGTACTTC. Translated: CASSKVASYEQYF.

This chain uses TRBV27 with TRBJ1-5; D unresolved. V was cut by 5 bases and J by 3 bases, with 8 bases left in between. Germline CDR1 reads MNHEY; CDR2 reads SMNVEV (reference sequence). The CDR3 has 13 amino acids. The CDR3: CASSRVYNQPQHF. CDR3 sequence (DNA): TGTGCCAGCAGTAGGGTTTACAATCAGCCCCAGCATTTT.

This clonotype was counted a few times. This chain joins TRBV18 and TRBJ2-5; the D gene could be TRBD1 or TRBD2 (6 bases each). V lost 3 bases, J lost 3 bases, and 14 bases lay in between. Per the germline V gene, CDR1 is KGHSH and CDR2 is LQKENI. This CDR3 is 15 amino acids long. The CDR3 loop is CASSPPGAPEETQYF. CDR3 DNA: TGTGCCAGCTCACCGCCGGGGGCGCCCGAAGAGACCCAGTACTTC. Variable domain in full (rest from reference TRBV18 and TRBJ2-5): NAGVMQNPRHLVRRRGQEARLRCSPMKGHSHVYWYRQLPEEGLKFMVYLQKENIIDESGMPKERFSAEFPKEGPSILRIQQVVRGDSAAYFCASSPPGAPEETQYFGPGTRLLVL.

In its sample, this clonotype was seen many times. The V and J genes are TRBV11-2 and TRBJ2-5, with D perhaps TRBD1 or TRBD2 (5 bases each). This CDR3 comprises 15 residues. Germline CDR1 reads SGHAT; CDR2 reads FQNNGV. Deletions cut 5 bases from V and 8 bases from J, with 21 bases between. Written as DNA, the CDR3 is TGTGCCAGCAGCCCTGTCCGGGGACCAAGAGTTACCCAGTACTTC. It specifies CASSPVRGPRVTQYF.

This chain connects TRBV27 to TRBJ2-7, with 9 bases fitting TRBD2. V dropped 5 bases and J dropped 5; count of bases not matched to a gene: 19. The CDR3 spans 18 residues. Germline CDR1 is MNHEY and CDR2 is SMNVEV (reference sequence). The chain's CDR3 is CASSPIPVVAGVVNEQYF. The CDR3 nucleotides read TGTGCCAGCAGTCCGATACCGGTCGTAGCGGGAGTGGTCAACGAGCAGTACTTC.

This clonotype occurred a few times. The genes are TRBV20-1 and TRBJ2-2, with D perhaps matching TRBD2 (5 bases). The V end lost 0 bases, the J end lost 1 base, and 12 bases lay between the germline ends. Per the germline V gene, CDR1 is DFQATT and CDR2 is SNEGSKA (reference sequence). The CDR3 is 16 residues long. This CDR3 is CSARDGASRNTGELFF. The CDR3 DNA sequence: TGCAGTGCTAGAGATGGCGCTAGCAGGAACACCGGGGAGCTGTTTTTT.

The V gene is TRBV29-1, the J gene TRBJ1-4; D uncertain. V lost 8 bases and J lost 8, with 21 bases in between. Per germline, CDR1 SQVTM and CDR2 ANQGSEA. The CDR3 extends over 14 amino acids. This CDR3 is CSTGLTTNPEKLFF. The CDR3 nucleotides are TGCAGCACTGGACTAACGACCAACCCAGAAAAACTGTTTTTT.

Comment on this clonotype: This sequence may be a read error, since a much larger clone differs from it by one base. This rearrangement joins TRBV3-1 to TRBJ2-5, with no clear D. The V gene's germline CDR1 is LGHDT and CDR2 YNNKEL (reference sequence). CDR3 length: 16 residues. In nucleotides, the CDR3 is TGTGCCAGCGGCCAAGAGTTGAGCGCGTTCAGGGAGACCCAGTACTTC. It encodes CASGQELSAFRETQYF.

A note on this clonotype: This may come from a read error, since a much larger clone is one base off. The chain combines TRBV27 with TRBJ2-2, with a tentative D call TRBD2 (5 bases). Germline lookup yields CDR1 MNHEY and CDR2 SMNVEV (reference sequence). This CDR3 contains 17 residues. DNA for the CDR3: TGTGCCAGCAGTTTGGGCACGGTTATCGGGAACACCGGGGAGCTGTCTTTT. Translation gives CASSLGTVIGNTGELSF.

This clonotype was counted many times. The chain couples TRBV6-1 to TRBJ1-5, with unresolved D. The CDR3 has 16 amino acids. V lost 2 bases to trimming and J lost 1 base, with 12 bases between them. CDR1 MNHNS and CDR2 SASEGT come from the germline V gene. Here the CDR3 reads CASSESTRASNQPQHF. DNA for the CDR3: TGTGCCAGCAGTGAATCCACCCGGGCAAGCAATCAGCCCCAGCATTTT.

This clonotype was picked up many times. The chain has TRBV6-1 and TRBJ1-2; D not certain. The CDR3 length is 15 residues. The germline V gene has CDR1 MNHNS and CDR2 SASEGT. Trimming left V 2 bases short and J 6 bases short, with 16 bases between. CDR3 sequence: CASSETYGLLDGYTF. DNA for the CDR3: TGTGCCAGCAGTGAAACCTACGGGCTATTGGATGGCTACACCTTC.